Sequencing of this TCR beta chain was carried out in a study of identical twins. Study conclusions and caveats: There is a chance that invariant MAIT and iNKT cells partially muddied zero-insertion analyses. Within beta out-of-frame sequences, the excess sharing observed between twins was weaker.

This clonotype was detected a few times. As yet, its antigen is unknown. Template switching (which added a universal primer site) was used, and cDNA carried unique molecular identifiers. TCRdb independently ran MiXCR on the 5' RACE reads; one entry per CDR3 protein. The data hold some 1,700,000 distinct CDR3 sequences, with roughly a third observed a single time. Specimen: cord blood. The receptor's source is a newborn girl in good health.

Here the CDR3 DNA reads TGTGCCATCAGTGGCGGGAGGTCCTACAATGAGCAGTTCTTC. It codes for CAISGGRSYNEQFF. The chain carries TRBV10-3 and TRBJ2-1; 8 bases align to TRBD2. Germline lookup yields CDR1 ENHRY and CDR2 SYGVKD. The CDR3 is made up of 14 amino acids. The V segment lost 4 bases and the J segment 1 base; nucleotides outside the gene matches: 0.